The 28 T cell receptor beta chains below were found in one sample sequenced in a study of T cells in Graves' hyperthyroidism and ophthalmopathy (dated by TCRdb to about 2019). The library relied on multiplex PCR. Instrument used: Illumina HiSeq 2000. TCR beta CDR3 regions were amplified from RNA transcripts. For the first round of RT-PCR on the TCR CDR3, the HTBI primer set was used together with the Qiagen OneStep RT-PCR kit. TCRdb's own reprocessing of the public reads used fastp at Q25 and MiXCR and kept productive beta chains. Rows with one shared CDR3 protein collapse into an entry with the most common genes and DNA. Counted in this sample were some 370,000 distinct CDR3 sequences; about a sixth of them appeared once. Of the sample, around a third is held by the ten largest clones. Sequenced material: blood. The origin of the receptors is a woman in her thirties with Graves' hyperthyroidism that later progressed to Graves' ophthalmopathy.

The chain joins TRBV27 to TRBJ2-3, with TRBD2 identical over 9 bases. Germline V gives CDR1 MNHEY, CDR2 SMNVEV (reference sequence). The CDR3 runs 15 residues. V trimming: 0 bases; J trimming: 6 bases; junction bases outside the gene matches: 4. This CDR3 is CASSLSSGRWDTQYF. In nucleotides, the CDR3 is TGTGCCAGCAGTTTATCGAGCGGGAGGTGGGATACGCAGTATTTT.

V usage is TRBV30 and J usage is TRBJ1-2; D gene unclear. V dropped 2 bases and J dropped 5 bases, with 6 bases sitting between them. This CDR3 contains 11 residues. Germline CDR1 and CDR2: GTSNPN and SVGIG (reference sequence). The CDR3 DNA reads TGTGCCTGGAGTACCATATATGGCTACACCTTC. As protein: CAWSTIYGYTF.

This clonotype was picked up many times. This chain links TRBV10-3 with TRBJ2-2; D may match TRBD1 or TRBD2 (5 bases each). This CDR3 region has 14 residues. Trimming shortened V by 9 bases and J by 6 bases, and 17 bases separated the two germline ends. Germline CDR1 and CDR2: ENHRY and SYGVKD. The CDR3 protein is CAIRGGPTPGELFF. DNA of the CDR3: TGTGCCATTCGGGGCGGGCCGACCCCCGGGGAGCTGTTTTTT.

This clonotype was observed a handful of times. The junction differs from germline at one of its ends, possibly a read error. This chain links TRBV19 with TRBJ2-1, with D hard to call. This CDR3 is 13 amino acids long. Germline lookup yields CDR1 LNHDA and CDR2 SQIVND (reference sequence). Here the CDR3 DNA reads TGTGCCAGTAGCAAACAGTCCTCCAATGAGCAGTTCTTC. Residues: CASSKQSSNEQFF. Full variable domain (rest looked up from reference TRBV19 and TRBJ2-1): DGGITQSPKYLFRKEGQNVTLSCEQNLNHDAMYWYRQDPGQGLRLIYYSQIVNDFQKGDIAEGYSVSREKKESFPLTVTSAQKNPTAFYLCASSKQSSNEQFFGPGTRLTVL.

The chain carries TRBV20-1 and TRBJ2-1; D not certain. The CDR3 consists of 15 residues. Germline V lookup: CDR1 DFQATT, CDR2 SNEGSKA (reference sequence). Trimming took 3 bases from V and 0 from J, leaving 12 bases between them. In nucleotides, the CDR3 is TGCAGTGCTAGTAATGCCCCGGGCTCCTACAATGAGCAGTTCTTC. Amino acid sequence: CSASNAPGSYNEQFF.

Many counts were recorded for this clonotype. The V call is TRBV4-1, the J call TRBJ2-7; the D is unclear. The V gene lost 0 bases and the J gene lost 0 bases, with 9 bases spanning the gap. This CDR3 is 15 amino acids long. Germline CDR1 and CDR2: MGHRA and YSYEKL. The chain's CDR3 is CASSQEHIPSYEQYF. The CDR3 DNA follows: TGCGCCAGCAGCCAAGAACATATACCCTCCTACGAGCAGTACTTC.

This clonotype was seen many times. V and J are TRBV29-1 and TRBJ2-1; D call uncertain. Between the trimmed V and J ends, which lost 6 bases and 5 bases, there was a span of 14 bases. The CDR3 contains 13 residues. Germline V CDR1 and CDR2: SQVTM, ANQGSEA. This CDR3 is CSVGKLRDNEQFF. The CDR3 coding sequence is TGCAGCGTCGGAAAACTTAGGGACAATGAGCAGTTCTTC.

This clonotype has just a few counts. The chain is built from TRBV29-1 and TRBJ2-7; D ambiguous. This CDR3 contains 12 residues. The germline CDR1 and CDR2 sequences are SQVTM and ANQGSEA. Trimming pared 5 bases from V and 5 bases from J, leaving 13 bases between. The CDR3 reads CSVNSYGDEQYF. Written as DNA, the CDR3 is TGCAGCGTTAACTCCTACGGCGACGAGCAGTACTTC.

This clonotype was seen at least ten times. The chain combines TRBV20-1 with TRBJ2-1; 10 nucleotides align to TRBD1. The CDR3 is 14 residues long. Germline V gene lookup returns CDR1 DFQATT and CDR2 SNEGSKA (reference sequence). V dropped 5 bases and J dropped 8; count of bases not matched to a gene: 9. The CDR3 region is CSADRQGASDEQFF. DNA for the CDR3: TGCAGTGCTGATAGACAGGGGGCCAGCGATGAGCAGTTCTTC.

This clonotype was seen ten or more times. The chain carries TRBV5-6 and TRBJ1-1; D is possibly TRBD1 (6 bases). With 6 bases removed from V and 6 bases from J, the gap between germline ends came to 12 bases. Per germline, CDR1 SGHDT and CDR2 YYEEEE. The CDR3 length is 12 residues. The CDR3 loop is CASTTGSAEAFF. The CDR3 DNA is TGTGCCAGCACCACAGGGAGTGCTGAAGCTTTCTTT.

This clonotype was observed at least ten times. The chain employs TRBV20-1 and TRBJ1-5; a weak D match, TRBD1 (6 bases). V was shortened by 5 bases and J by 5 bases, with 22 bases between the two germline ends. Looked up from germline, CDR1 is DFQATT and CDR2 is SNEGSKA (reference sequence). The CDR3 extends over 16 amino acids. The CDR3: CSAHRGAVNSHQPQHF. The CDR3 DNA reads TGCAGTGCTCATAGGGGGGCAGTTAATTCCCATCAGCCCCAGCATTTT.

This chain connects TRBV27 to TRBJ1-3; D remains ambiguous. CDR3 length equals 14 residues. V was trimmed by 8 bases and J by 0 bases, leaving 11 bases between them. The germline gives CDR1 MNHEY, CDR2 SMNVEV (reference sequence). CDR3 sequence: CASGREASGNTIYF. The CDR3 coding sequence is TGTGCCAGCGGTAGGGAAGCCTCTGGAAACACCATATATTTT.

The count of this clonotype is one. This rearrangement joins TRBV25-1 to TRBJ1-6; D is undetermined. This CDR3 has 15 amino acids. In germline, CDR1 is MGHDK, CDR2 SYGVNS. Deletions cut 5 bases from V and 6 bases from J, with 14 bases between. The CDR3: CASSSTGRSNSPLHF. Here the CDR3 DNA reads TGTGCCAGCAGTTCGACCGGTCGAAGTAATTCACCCCTCCACTTT.

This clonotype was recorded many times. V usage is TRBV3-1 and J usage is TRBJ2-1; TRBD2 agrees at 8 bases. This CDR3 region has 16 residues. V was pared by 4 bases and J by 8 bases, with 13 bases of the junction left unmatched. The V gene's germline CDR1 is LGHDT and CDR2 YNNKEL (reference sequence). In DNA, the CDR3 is TGTGCCAGCAGCCCCGAAAGCGGGAGTGACTCAGATGAGCAGTTCTTC. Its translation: CASSPESGSDSDEQFF.

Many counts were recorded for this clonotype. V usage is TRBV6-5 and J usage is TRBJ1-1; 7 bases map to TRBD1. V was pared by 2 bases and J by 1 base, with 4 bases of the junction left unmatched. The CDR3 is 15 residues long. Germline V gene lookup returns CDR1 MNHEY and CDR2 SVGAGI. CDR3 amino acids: CASSYQGVQNTEAFF. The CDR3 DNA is TGTGCCAGCAGTTACCAGGGGGTTCAGAACACTGAAGCTTTCTTT.

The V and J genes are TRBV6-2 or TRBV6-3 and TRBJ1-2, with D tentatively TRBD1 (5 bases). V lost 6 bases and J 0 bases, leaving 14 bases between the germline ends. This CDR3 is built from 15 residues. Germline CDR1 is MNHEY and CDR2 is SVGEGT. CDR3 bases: TGTGCCAGCAGAGTTCAGCCGGACACTAACTATGGCTACACCTTC. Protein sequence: CASRVQPDTNYGYTF.

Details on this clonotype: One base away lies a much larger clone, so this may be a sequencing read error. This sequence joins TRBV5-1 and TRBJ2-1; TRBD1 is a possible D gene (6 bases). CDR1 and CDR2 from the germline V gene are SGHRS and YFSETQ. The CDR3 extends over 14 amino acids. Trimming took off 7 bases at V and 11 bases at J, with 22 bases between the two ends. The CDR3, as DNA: TGCGCCAGCGGTAACAGGGTTGGTGGGAATAAGCAGTTCTTC. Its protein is CASGNRVGGNKQFF.

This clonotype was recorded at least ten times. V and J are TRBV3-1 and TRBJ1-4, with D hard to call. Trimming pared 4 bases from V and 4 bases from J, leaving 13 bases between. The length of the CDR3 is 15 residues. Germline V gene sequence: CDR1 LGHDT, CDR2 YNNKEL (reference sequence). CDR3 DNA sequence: TGTGCCAGCAGCCCTCGGCGGCAGTTTAATGAAAAACTGTTTTTT. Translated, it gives CASSPRRQFNEKLFF.

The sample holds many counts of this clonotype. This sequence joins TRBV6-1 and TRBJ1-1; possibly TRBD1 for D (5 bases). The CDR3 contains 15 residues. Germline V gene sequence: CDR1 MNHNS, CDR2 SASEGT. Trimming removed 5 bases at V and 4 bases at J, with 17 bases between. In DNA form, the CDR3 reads TGTGCCAGCAGTTACGGGACTCCCGGAGGCACTGAAGCTTTCTTT. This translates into CASSYGTPGGTEAFF.

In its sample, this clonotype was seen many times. CDR3 protein: CSARIYGLAGLGETQYF. As DNA, the CDR3 is TGCAGTGCTAGAATTTATGGACTAGCGGGATTGGGAGAGACCCAGTACTTC. This chain joins TRBV20-1 and TRBJ2-5; 12 nucleotides align to TRBD2. Germline-derived CDR1 and CDR2 are DFQATT and SNEGSKA (reference sequence). V was pared by 2 bases and J by 4 bases, with 11 bases of the junction left unmatched. The CDR3 runs to 17 residues.

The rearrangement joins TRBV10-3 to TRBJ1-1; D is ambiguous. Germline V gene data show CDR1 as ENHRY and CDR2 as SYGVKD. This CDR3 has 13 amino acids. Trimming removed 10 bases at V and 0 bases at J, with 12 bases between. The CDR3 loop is CATWGEMNTEAFF. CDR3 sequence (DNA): TGTGCCACCTGGGGAGAGATGAACACTGAAGCTTTCTTT.

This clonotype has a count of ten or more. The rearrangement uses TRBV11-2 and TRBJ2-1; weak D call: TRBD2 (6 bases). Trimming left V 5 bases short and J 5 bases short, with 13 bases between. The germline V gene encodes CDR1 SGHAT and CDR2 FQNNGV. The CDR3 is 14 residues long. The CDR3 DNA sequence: TGTGCCAGCAGCCCTCGGCGGGATAACAATGAGCAGTTCTTC. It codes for CASSPRRDNNEQFF.

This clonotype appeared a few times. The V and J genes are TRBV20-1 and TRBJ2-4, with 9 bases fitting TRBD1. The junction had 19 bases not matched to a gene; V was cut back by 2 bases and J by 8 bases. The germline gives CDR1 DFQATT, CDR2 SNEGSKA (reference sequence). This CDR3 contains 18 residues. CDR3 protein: CSARPPITTGTGKDIQYF. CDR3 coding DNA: TGCAGTGCTAGACCTCCGATTACTACCGGGACAGGGAAAGACATTCAGTACTTC.

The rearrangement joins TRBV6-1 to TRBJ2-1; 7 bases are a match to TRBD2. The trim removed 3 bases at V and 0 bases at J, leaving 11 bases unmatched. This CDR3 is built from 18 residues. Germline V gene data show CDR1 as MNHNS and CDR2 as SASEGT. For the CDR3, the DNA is TGTGCCAGCAGTGATTTGTTCGGACTAGGAACCTCCTACAATGAGCAGTTCTTC. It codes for CASSDLFGLGTSYNEQFF.

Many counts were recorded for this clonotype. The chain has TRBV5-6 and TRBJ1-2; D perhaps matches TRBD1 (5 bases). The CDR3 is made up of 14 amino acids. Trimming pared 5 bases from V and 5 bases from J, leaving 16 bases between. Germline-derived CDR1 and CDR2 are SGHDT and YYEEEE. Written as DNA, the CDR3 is TGTGCCAGCAGGTTCGCGGGGGGTCCGTATGGCTACACCTTC. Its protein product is CASRFAGGPYGYTF.

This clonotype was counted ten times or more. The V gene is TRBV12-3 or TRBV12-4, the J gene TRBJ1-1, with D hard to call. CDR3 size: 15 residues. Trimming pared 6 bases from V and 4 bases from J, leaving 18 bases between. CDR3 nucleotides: TGTGCCAGCAGCTCTGTTCCGGGGTTGAGCACTGAAGCTTTCTTT. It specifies CASSSVPGLSTEAFF.

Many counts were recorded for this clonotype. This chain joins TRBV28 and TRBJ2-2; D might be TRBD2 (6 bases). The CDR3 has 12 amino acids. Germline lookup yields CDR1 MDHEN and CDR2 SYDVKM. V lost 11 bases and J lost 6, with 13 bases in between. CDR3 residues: CAGLGGSGELFF. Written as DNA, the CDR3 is TGTGCCGGGCTCGGGGGTTCCGGGGAGCTGTTTTTT.

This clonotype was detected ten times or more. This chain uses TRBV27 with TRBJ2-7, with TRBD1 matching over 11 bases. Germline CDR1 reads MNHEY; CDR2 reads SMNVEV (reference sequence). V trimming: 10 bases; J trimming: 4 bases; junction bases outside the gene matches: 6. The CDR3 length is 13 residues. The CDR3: CATRGQGAYEQYF. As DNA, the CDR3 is TGTGCCACCCGTGGACAGGGGGCTTACGAGCAGTACTTC.